The rows below give T cell receptor beta chains drawn from one sample of a study of molecular identifiers for immune sequencing clone quantification. TCRdb passed the PCR reads through MiXCR, listing each CDR3 protein once. The sample yields about 500,000 distinct CDR3 sequences, about 25% seen once. The sample comprised naive CD8+ T cells from blood, with Jurkat cell RNA spiked in. The origin of the receptors is a human donor in good health. Some libraries in this study had Jurkat cell RNA spiked in. The CDR3 runs from the conserved cysteine through the conserved F or W. D genes are given only for firm matches. A row's size may be missing; if present it is once, few, many or a size class.

v_call: TRBV4-3
clone_size: few
j_call: TRBJ2-5
d_call: TRBD2
cdr3_aa: CASSPASGGQETQYF

v_call: TRBV19
clone_size: NA
j_call: TRBJ1-2
d_call: NA
cdr3_aa: CATADGGYGYTF

v_call: TRBV7-2
clone_size: NA
j_call: TRBJ1-2
d_call: NA
cdr3_aa: CASSLRGMENYGYTF

v_call: TRBV20-1
clone_size: many
j_call: TRBJ2-7
d_call: NA
cdr3_aa: CSARPGLELYEQYF

v_call: TRBV19
clone_size: NA
j_call: TRBJ2-1
d_call: NA
cdr3_aa: CASSWTNANNEQFF

v_call: TRBV12-3/TRBV12-4
clone_size: NA
j_call: TRBJ2-3
d_call: NA
cdr3_aa: CASSTPARVGTDTQYF

v_call: TRBV9
clone_size: NA
j_call: TRBJ2-7
d_call: NA
cdr3_aa: CASGLAPGAAYEQYF

v_call: TRBV7-9
clone_size: few
j_call: TRBJ1-5
d_call: NA
cdr3_aa: CASSSTGGAYNQPQHF

v_call: TRBV7-9
clone_size: NA
j_call: TRBJ2-2
d_call: TRBD2
cdr3_aa: CASSTTTSGTNTGELFF

v_call: TRBV28
clone_size: many
j_call: TRBJ2-3
d_call: TRBD2
cdr3_aa: CASSFGLAAITDTQYF

v_call: TRBV27
clone_size: NA
j_call: NA
d_call: NA
cdr3_aa: CGSSGSADTQHF

v_call: TRBV6-5
clone_size: few
j_call: TRBJ2-7
d_call: NA
cdr3_aa: CASWVQAFPYEQYF

v_call: TRBV29-1
clone_size: NA
j_call: TRBJ2-5
d_call: TRBD2
cdr3_aa: CSVEPPGLAGWGLEEPQYF

v_call: TRBV4-1
clone_size: many
j_call: TRBJ2-5
d_call: NA
cdr3_aa: CASSQGGRNDQYF

v_call: TRBV29-1
clone_size: many
j_call: TRBJ2-7
d_call: NA
cdr3_aa: CSVEGGGGISDYEQYF

v_call: TRBV7-2
clone_size: NA
j_call: TRBJ2-7
d_call: NA
cdr3_aa: CASSLVTGAGEQYF

v_call: TRBV20-1
clone_size: NA
j_call: TRBJ2-3
d_call: TRBD2
cdr3_aa: CSARVVAGGMVDTQYF

v_call: TRBV4-2
clone_size: NA
j_call: TRBJ2-7
d_call: NA
cdr3_aa: CASSQWLGGLYEQYF

v_call: TRBV27
clone_size: NA
j_call: TRBJ2-7
d_call: NA
cdr3_aa: CASSLEPGTPYEQYF

v_call: TRBV11-2
clone_size: NA
j_call: TRBJ2-1
d_call: NA
cdr3_aa: CASSSRGDFRDEQFF

v_call: TRBV7-8
clone_size: few
j_call: TRBJ1-6
d_call: TRBD1
cdr3_aa: CASSPRTGPNSPLHF

v_call: TRBV5-1
clone_size: few
j_call: TRBJ2-1
d_call: NA
cdr3_aa: CASSLAGLVNDNEQFF

v_call: TRBV19
clone_size: many
j_call: TRBJ2-2
d_call: NA
cdr3_aa: CASSLDVANTGELFF

v_call: TRBV13
clone_size: few
j_call: TRBJ2-3
d_call: TRBD2
cdr3_aa: CASSLEGLAEQDTQYF

v_call: TRBV28
clone_size: NA
j_call: TRBJ1-1
d_call: TRBD1
cdr3_aa: CASSPQGGMNTEAFF

v_call: TRBV27
clone_size: few
j_call: TRBJ2-1
d_call: TRBD2
cdr3_aa: CASSPYPPSGGYNEQFF

v_call: TRBV5-6
clone_size: NA
j_call: TRBJ2-3
d_call: NA
cdr3_aa: CASSARDTDSTDTQYF

v_call: TRBV7-2
clone_size: NA
j_call: TRBJ2-7
d_call: NA
cdr3_aa: CASTLSRDYEQYF

v_call: TRBV19
clone_size: NA
j_call: TRBJ1-5
d_call: NA
cdr3_aa: CASSMDSRGRHQPQHF

v_call: TRBV11-2
clone_size: NA
j_call: TRBJ1-4
d_call: NA
cdr3_aa: CASRKGGVDEKLFF

v_call: TRBV29-1
clone_size: many
j_call: TRBJ2-3
d_call: NA
cdr3_aa: CSVRRGTLQYF

v_call: TRBV7-8
clone_size: NA
j_call: TRBJ2-7
d_call: NA
cdr3_aa: CASSLLSHYPYEQYF

v_call: TRBV18
clone_size: NA
j_call: TRBJ2-1
d_call: NA
cdr3_aa: CASSPESRVFEQFF

v_call: TRBV4-1
clone_size: few
j_call: TRBJ2-3
d_call: NA
cdr3_aa: CASSYRARDRNTDTQYF

v_call: TRBV9
clone_size: NA
j_call: TRBJ2-3
d_call: NA
cdr3_aa: CASSVVAATDTQYF

v_call: TRBV4-3
clone_size: many
j_call: TRBJ1-1
d_call: NA
cdr3_aa: CASSLGPTGTGTEAFF

v_call: TRBV13
clone_size: NA
j_call: TRBJ2-3
d_call: NA
cdr3_aa: CASSFGGSTDTQFF

v_call: TRBV4-2
clone_size: many
j_call: TRBJ2-7
d_call: NA
cdr3_aa: CASSQVPGAYEQYF

v_call: TRBV19
clone_size: few
j_call: TRBJ1-2
d_call: NA
cdr3_aa: CASSYIPLGYGYTF

v_call: TRBV7-9
clone_size: few
j_call: TRBJ2-2
d_call: NA
cdr3_aa: CASIPHRGRTGELFF

v_call: TRBV12-3/TRBV12-4
clone_size: few
j_call: TRBJ2-1
d_call: TRBD1
cdr3_aa: CASSPHAGGAYNEQFF

v_call: TRBV7-2
clone_size: once
j_call: TRBJ2-1
d_call: TRBD2
cdr3_aa: CASSLPTGTSGQLF

v_call: TRBV29-1
clone_size: NA
j_call: TRBJ2-2
d_call: NA
cdr3_aa: CSVEETDAYTGELFF

v_call: TRBV6-5
clone_size: NA
j_call: TRBJ1-1
d_call: TRBD1
cdr3_aa: CASSLNRGPEAFF

v_call: TRBV12-3/TRBV12-4
clone_size: NA
j_call: TRBJ1-5
d_call: NA
cdr3_aa: CAGSQDSNQPQHF

v_call: TRBV4-1
clone_size: NA
j_call: TRBJ1-4
d_call: NA
cdr3_aa: CASSQLNRVDFNEKLLF

v_call: TRBV2
clone_size: few
j_call: TRBJ2-7
d_call: TRBD1
cdr3_aa: CAGWQGAYEQYF

v_call: TRBV12-3/TRBV12-4
clone_size: few
j_call: TRBJ1-1
d_call: TRBD1
cdr3_aa: CASSSPGQGKAFF

v_call: TRBV7-6
clone_size: few
j_call: TRBJ2-3
d_call: NA
cdr3_aa: CASSGASRGTDTQYF

v_call: TRBV6-2/TRBV6-3
clone_size: few
j_call: TRBJ2-6
d_call: NA
cdr3_aa: CASSYPLSGANVLTF

v_call: TRBV11-2
clone_size: NA
j_call: TRBJ2-7
d_call: NA
cdr3_aa: CASSSTSGVAYEQYF

v_call: TRBV4-1
clone_size: NA
j_call: TRBJ2-3
d_call: TRBD1
cdr3_aa: CASSPDQRDRGHPSTDTQYF

v_call: TRBV6-5
clone_size: NA
j_call: TRBJ2-7
d_call: NA
cdr3_aa: CASGGTLRYEQYF